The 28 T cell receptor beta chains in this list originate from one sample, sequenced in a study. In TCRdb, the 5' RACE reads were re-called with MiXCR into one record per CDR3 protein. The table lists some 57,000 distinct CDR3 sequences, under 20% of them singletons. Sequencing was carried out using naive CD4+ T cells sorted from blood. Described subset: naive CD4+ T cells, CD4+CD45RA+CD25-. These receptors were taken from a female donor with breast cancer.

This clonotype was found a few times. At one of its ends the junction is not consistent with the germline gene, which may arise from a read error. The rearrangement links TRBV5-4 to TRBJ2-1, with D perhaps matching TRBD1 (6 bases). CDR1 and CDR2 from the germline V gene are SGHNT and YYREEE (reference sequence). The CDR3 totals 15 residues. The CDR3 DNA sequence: TGTGCCAGCAGCAAGGACAGCAGCTCCTACAATGAGCAGCTCTTC. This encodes CASSKDSSSYNEQLF.

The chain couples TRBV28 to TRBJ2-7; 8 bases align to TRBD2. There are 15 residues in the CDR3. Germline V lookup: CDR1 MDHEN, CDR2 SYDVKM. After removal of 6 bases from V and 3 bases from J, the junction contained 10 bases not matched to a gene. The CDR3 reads CASSPGVAGNYEQYF. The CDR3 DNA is TGTGCCAGCAGCCCCGGGGTAGCGGGAAACTACGAGCAGTACTTC. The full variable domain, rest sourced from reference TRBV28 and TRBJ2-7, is DVKVTQSSRYLVKRTGEKVFLECVQDMDHENMFWYRQDPGLGLRLIYFSYDVKMKEKGDIPEGYSVSREKKERFSLILESASTNQTSMYLCASSPGVAGNYEQYFGPGTRLTVT.

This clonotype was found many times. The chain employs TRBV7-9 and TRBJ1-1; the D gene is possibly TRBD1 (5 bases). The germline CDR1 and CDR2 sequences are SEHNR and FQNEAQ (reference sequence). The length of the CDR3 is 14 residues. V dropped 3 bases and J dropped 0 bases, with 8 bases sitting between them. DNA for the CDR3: TGTGCCAGCAGCTTTAAAGGGGTGAACACTGAAGCTTTCTTT. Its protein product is CASSFKGVNTEAFF.

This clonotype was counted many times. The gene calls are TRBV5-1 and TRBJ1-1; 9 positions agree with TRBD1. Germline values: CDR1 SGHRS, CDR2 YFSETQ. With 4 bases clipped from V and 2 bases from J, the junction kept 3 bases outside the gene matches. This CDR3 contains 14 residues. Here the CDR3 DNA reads TGCGCCAGCAGCCGGGACAGGGCTAACACTGAAGCTTTCTTT. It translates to CASSRDRANTEAFF.

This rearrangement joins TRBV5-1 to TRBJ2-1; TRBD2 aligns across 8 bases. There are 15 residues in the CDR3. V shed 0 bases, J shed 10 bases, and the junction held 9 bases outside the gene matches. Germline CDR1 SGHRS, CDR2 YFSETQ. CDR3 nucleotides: TGCGCCAGCAGCTTGGGGGCTAGCGGGCGGTCGGAGCAGTTCTTC. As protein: CASSLGASGRSEQFF. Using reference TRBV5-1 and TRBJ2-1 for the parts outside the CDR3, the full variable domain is KAGVTQTPRYLIKTRGQQVTLSCSPISGHRSVSWYQQTPGQGLQFLFEYFSETQRNKGNFPGRFSGRQFSNSRSEMNVSTLELGDSALYLCASSLGASGRSEQFFGPGTRLTVL.

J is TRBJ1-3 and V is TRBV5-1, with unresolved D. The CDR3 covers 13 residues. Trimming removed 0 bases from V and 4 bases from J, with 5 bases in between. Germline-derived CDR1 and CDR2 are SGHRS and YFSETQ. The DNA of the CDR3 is TGCGCCAGCAGCTTGGCAATGGGAAACACCATATATTTT. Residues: CASSLAMGNTIYF.

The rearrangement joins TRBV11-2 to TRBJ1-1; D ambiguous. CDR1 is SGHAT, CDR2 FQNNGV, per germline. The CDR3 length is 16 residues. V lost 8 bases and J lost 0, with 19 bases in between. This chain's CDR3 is CASALRASGVNTEAFF. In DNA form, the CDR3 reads TGTGCCAGCGCCCTTAGGGCATCCGGGGTGAACACTGAAGCTTTCTTT.

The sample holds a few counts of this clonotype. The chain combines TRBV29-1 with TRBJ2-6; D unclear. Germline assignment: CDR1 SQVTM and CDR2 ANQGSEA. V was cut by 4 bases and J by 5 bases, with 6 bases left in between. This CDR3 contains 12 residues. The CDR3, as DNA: TGCAGCGTTGTGGCCTGGGCCAACGTCCTGACTTTC. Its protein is CSVVAWANVLTF. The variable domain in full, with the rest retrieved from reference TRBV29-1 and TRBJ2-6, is SAVISQKPSRDICQRGTSLTIQCQVDSQVTMMFWYRQQPGQSLTLIATANQGSEATYESGFVIDKFPISRPNLTFSTLTVSNMSPEDSSIYLCSVVAWANVLTFGAGSRLTVL.

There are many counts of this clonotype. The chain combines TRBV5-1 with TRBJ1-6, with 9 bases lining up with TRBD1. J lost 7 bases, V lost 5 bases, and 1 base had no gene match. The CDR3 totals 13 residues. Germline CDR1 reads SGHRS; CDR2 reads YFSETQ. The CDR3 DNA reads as TGCGCCAGCAGGGACAGGGGAAATTCACCCCTCCACTTT. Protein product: CASRDRGNSPLHF.

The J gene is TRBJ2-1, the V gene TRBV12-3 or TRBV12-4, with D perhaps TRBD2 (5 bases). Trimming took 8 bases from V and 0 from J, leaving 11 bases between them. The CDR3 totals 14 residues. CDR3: CASATRSSYNEQFF. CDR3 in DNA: TGTGCCAGCGCCACTAGGAGCTCCTACAATGAGCAGTTCTTC.

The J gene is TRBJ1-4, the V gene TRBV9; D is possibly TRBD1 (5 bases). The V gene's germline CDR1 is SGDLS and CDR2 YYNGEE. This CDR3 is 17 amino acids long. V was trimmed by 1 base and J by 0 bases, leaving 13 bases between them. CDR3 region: CASSVKGPWATNEKLFF. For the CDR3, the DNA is TGTGCCAGCAGCGTAAAGGGACCCTGGGCAACTAATGAAAAACTGTTTTTT.

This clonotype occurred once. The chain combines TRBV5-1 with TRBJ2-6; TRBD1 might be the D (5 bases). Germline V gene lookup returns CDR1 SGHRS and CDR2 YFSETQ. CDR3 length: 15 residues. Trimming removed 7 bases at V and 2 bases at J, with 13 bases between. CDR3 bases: TGCGCCAGCTCTTTAGGGGTAACTGGGGCCAACGTCCTGACTTTC. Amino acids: CASSLGVTGANVLTF.

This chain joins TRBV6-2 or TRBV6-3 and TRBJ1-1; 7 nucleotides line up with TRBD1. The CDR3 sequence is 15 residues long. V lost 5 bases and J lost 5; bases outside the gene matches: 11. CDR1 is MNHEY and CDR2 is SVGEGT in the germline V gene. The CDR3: CASSVKGARRTEAFF. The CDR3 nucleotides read TGTGCCAGCAGTGTCAAGGGGGCGCGAAGGACTGAAGCTTTCTTT.

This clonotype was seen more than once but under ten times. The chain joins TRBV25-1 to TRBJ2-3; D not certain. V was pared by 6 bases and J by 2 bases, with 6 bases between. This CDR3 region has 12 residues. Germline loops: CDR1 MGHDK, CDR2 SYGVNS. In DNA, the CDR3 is TGTGCCAGCAGCTTGGTCACAGATACGCAGTATTTT. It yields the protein CASSLVTDTQYF. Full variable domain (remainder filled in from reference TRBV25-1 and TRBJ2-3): EADIYQTPRYLVIGTGKKITLECSQTMGHDKMYWYQQDPGMELHLIHYSYGVNSTEKGDLSSESTVSRIRTEHFPLTLESARPSHTSQYLCASSLVTDTQYFGPGTRLTVL.

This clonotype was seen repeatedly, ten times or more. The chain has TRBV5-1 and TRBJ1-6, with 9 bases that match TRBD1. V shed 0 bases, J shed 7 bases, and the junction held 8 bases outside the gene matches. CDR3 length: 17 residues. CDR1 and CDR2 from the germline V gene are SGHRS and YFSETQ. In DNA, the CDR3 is TGCGCCAGCAGCTTGGAAGATACAGGGGGCCAAAATTCACCCCTCCACTTT. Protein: CASSLEDTGGQNSPLHF.

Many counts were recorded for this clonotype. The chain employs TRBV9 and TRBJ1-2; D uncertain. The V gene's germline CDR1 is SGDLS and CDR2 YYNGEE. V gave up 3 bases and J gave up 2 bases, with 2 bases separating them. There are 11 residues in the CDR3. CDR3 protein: CASSANYGYTF. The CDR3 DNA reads TGTGCCAGCAGCGCCAACTATGGCTACACCTTC.

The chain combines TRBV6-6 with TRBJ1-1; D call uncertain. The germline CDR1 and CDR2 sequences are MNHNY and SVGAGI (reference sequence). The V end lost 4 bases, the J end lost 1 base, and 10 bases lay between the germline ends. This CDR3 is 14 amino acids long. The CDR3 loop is CASSSRTANTEAFF. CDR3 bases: TGTGCCAGCAGTTCAAGGACGGCGAACACTGAAGCTTTCTTT.

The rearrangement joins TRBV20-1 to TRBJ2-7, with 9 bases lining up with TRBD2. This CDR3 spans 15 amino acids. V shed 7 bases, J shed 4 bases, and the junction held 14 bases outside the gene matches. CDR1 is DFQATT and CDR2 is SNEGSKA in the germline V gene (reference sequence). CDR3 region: CSGSGLAWPRYEQYF. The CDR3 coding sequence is TGCAGTGGGTCGGGACTAGCATGGCCGAGGTACGAGCAGTACTTC.

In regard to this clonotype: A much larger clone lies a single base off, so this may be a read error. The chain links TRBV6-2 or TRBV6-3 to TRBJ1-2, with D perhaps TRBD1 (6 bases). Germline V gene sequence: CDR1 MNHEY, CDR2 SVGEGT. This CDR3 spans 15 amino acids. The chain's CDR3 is CASSRSTGTSYGNTF. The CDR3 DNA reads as TGTGCCAGCAGTCGATCGACAGGCACCTCATATGGCAACACCTTC.

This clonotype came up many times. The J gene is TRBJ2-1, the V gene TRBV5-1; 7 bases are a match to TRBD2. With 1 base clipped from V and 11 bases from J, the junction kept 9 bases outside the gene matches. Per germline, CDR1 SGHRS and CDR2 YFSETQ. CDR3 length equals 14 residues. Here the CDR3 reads CASSLYPSGKKQFF. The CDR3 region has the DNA TGCGCCAGCAGCTTGTATCCTAGCGGAAAGAAGCAGTTCTTC.

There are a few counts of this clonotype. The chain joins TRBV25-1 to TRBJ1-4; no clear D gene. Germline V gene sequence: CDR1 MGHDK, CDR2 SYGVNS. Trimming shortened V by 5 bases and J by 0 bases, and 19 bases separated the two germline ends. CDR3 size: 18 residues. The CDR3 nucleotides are TGTGCCAGCAGTCCTCTGACCAGGAAACCCACAACTAATGAAAAACTGTTTTTT. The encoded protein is CASSPLTRKPTTNEKLFF.

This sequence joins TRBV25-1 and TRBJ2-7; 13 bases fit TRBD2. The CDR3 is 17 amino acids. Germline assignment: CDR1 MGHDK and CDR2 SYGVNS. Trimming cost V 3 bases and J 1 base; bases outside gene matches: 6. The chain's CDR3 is CASSDHPLAGGSYEQYF. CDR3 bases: TGTGCCAGCAGTGACCACCCACTAGCGGGAGGGTCCTACGAGCAGTACTTC.

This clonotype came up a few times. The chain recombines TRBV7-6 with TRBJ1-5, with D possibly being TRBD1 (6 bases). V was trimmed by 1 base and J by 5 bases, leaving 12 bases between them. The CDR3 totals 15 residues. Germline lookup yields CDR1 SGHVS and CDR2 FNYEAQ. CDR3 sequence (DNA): TGTGCCAGCAGCTTAGACGGGGGGCTAGATCAGCCCCAGCATTTT. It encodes CASSLDGGLDQPQHF.

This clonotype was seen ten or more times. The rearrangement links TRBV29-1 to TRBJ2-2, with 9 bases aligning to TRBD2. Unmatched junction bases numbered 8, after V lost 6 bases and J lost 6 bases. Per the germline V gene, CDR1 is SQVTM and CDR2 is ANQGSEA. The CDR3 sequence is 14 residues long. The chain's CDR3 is CSVPSWTSAGELFF. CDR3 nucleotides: TGCAGCGTCCCTTCTTGGACTAGCGCCGGGGAGCTGTTTTTT.

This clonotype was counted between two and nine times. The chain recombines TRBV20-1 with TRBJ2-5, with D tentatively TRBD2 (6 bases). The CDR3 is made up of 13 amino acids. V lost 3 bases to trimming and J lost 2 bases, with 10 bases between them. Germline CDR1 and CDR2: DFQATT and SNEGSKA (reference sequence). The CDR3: CSASRRGQETQYF. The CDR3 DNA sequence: TGCAGTGCTAGCCGCCGGGGGCAAGAGACCCAGTACTTC.

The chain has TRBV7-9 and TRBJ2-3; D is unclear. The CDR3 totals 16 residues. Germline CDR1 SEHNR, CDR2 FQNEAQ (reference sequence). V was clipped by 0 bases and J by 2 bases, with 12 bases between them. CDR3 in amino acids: CASSLAGATSTDTQYF. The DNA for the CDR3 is TGTGCCAGCAGCTTAGCTGGCGCTACCTCCACAGATACGCAGTATTTT.

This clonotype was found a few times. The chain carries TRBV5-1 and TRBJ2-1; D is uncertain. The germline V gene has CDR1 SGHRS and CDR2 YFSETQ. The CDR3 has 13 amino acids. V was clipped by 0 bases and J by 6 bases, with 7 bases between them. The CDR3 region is CASSLVPANEQFF. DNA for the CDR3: TGCGCCAGCAGCTTGGTTCCTGCCAATGAGCAGTTCTTC.

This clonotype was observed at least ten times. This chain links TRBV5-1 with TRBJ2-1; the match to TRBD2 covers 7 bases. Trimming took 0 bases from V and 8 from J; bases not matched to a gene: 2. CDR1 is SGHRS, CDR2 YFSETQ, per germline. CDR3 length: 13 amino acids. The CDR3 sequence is CASSLGGSDEQFF. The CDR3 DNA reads TGCGCCAGCAGCTTGGGCGGGAGTGATGAGCAGTTCTTC.